This T cell receptor (beta chain) was observed in a study of cytomegalovirus exposure and HLA in healthy donors. Concerning this clone: Its ends do not fully match the called genes, so a read error is possible.

Primers for the PCR totalled 60 Vbeta and 13 Jbeta. In the authors' methods: The count from a later analysis was some 76 million unique TCR beta chains, some 12 million of them shared. TCRdb keeps only in-frame clones here, not all; method: immunoSEQ multiplex PCR. V and J calls and clone size are those listed in that table; D and trimming were worked out from the DNA. This table has around 150,000 clones, around 68% appearing once. The sequencing input was PBMCs. The source of this sequence is a man aged 30 to 45 in good health and CMV-seropositive.

For the CDR3, the DNA is TGCGCCAACAGCTTGGGGACAGGGGGCGGTGAAAAACTGTTTTTT. Amino acids: CANSLGTGGGEKLFF. V usage is TRBV5-1 and J usage is TRBJ1-4; 12 nucleotides align to TRBD1. The CDR3 has 15 amino acids. Germline V CDR1 and CDR2: SGHRS, YFSETQ.